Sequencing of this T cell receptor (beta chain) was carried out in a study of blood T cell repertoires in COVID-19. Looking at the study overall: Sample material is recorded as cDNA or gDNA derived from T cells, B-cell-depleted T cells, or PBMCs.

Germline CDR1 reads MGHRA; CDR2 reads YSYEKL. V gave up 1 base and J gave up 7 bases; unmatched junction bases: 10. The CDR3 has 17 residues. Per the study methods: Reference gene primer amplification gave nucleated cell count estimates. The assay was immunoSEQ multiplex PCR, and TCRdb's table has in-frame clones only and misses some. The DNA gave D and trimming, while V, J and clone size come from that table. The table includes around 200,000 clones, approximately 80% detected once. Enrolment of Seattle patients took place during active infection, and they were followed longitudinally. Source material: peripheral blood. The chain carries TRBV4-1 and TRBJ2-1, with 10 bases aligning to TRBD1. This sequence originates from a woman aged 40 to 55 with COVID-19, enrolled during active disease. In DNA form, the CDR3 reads TGCGCCAGCAGCCAAGGAGGAGTGACAGGGGGCCAAAATGAGCAGTTCTTC. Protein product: CASSQGGVTGGQNEQFF.